Included here is one TCR beta chain sequence, with context. With 3 bases clipped from V and 4 bases from J, the junction kept 7 bases outside the gene matches. Germline CDR1 and CDR2: SGHRS and YFSETQ. This CDR3 is 15 amino acids long. This sample was included in a study of blood T cell repertoires in COVID-19. Study-level information: The study drew acute and convalescent COVID-19 samples from the United States, Italy and Spain.

Per the original methods: Reference gene primer amplification gave estimated nucleated cell counts. Assay: immunoSEQ multiplex PCR; the TCRdb copy retains only in-frame clones and omits some. Clonal size and the V and J genes are those of that table, whereas D and trimming came from the DNA. Of 250,000 or so clones detected, over 80% appear once; the ten largest clones hold roughly 5%. The sequence came from a human donor in a cohort sampled during active COVID-19. The J gene is TRBJ1-1, the V gene TRBV5-1; 9 bases are shared with TRBD1. The source material was peripheral blood. CDR3: CASSSSGTGSTEAFF. The DNA for the CDR3 is TGCGCCAGCAGCTCGTCCGGGACAGGGAGCACTGAAGCTTTCTTT.